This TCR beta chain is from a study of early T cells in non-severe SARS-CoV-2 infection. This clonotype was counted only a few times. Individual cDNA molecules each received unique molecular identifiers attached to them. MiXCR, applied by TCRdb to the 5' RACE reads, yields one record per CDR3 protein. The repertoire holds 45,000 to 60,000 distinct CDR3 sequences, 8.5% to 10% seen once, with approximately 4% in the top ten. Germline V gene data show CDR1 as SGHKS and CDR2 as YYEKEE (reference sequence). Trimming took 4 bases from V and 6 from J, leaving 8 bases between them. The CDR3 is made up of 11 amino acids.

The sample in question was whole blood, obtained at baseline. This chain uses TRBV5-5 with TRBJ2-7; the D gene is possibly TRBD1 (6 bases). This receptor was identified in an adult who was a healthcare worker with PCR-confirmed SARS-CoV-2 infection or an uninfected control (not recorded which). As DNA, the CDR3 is TGTGCCAGCAGCCTGACAGGCGAGCAGTACTTC. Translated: CASSLTGEQYF.